This TCR beta chain was found in a study of beta chain features in type 1 diabetes. V was clipped by 2 bases and J by 5 bases; unmatched bases: 3. From germline, CDR1 is MDHEN and CDR2 SYDVKM. The CDR3 is 14 residues long. With regard to this clone: Its antigen is not known.

The whole isolated RNA underwent reverse transcription, so sequencing captured expressed TCRB transcripts. Only in-frame clones appear in the TCRdb table, and some are missing; sequencing was by immunoSEQ multiplex PCR. This sample has fewer than 70,000 clones; about 60% occur once, and the top ten carry approximately 0.3%. Whole-study results and caveats: A moderate, significant TCRB CDR3 shortening appeared in type 1 diabetes across four CD4+ subsets.

The TCR originated in a young woman with type 1 diabetes. The chain recombines TRBV28 with TRBJ2-4; 7 bases are a match to TRBD2. The sample was stem cell memory CD4+ T cells from blood. CDR3 nucleotide sequence: TGTGCCAGCAGTTTAGGCGGGAGCGAAAACATTCAGTACTTC. Residues: CASSLGGSENIQYF.